A selection of T cell receptor beta chains follows, all from one sample in a study of blood T cell repertoires in COVID-19. Produced via immunoSEQ multiplex PCR; TCRdb's table is partial and in-frame only. There are approximately 17,000 clones in the sample; about 87% occur only once, and 4.5% to 6% lies in the top ten. Sequencing used PBMCs or T cells enriched from blood (not recorded which). These receptors came from a woman in her twenties or thirties who had recovered from COVID-19. The conserved cysteine and the conserved F or W are not part of the CDR3 here. Fields, in order: J gene, V gene, D gene, CDR3 protein. A D gene is named only where the DNA matches it firmly.

TRBJ1-4,TRBV25-1,NA,ASSELQATNEKLF
TRBJ2-5,TRBV5-1,TRBD2,ASYGAGGTQETQY
TRBJ2-7,TRBV4-1,NA,ASSQDQKNYEQY
TRBJ1-1,TRBV25-1,TRBD1,ASSEYRGNFGTEAF
TRBJ2-5,TRBV11-1,TRBD1,ASSLDRGLAQETQY
TRBJ1-4,TRBV4-1,NA,ASSQGGGLNEKLF
TRBJ1-4,TRBV2,NA,ASSQGLTNEKLF
TRBJ1-1,TRBV5-1,NA,ASSHPSANTEAF
TRBJ2-7,TRBV5-4,TRBD2,ASGRLAGGHYEQY
TRBJ2-3,TRBV29-1,NA,SVLFTDTQY
TRBJ1-5,TRBV30,NA,AWSPGGQPQH
TRBJ1-2,TRBV20-1,NA,SASGEGYGYT
TRBJ1-1,TRBV7-9,NA,ASSLGGGRPEAF
TRBJ2-5,TRBV6-2/TRBV6-3,TRBD2,ASSTLAGGETQY
TRBJ1-3,TRBV19,NA,ASSTSLWGRFSGNTIY
TRBJ2-5,TRBV2,TRBD2,ASSQSTSGQETQY
TRBJ2-2,TRBV21-1,NA,ASSKEQGRLVTGELF
TRBJ2-7,TRBV9,NA,ASSVGDGTVGYEQY
TRBJ2-1,TRBV27,NA,ASREGTPVYNEQF
TRBJ2-3,TRBV9,NA,ASSVETGVDTQY
TRBJ2-1,TRBV2,NA,ASGTYNEQF
TRBJ1-1,TRBV19,NA,ASSVRQESEAF
TRBJ2-3,TRBV9,TRBD2,ASSVVLADTDTQY
TRBJ1-1,TRBV5-1,NA,ASSLGPGNTEAF
TRBJ1-6,TRBV28,NA,ASSFTDNSPLH
TRBJ1-2,TRBV19,TRBD1,ASSTLTGVYGYT
TRBJ2-7,TRBV7-9,NA,ASSLVSQGLYEQY
TRBJ2-2,TRBV21-1,NA,ASSKATSSRGPNTGELF
TRBJ2-3,TRBV5-5,NA,ASSLQEVETDTQY
TRBJ2-7,TRBV7-2,TRBD2,ASSLRPSGGGLSGYEQY
TRBJ1-1,TRBV7-2,NA,ASSLGQANTEAF
TRBJ1-2,TRBV6-2/TRBV6-3,NA,ASSQPGRSNYGYT
TRBJ2-7,TRBV14,NA,ASSQLDGVHEQY
TRBJ2-1,TRBV24-1,NA,ATSDPSGVNEQF
TRBJ2-5,TRBV19,NA,ASSIPSNGGETQY
TRBJ1-1,TRBV7-9,TRBD1,ASSPPSRDSRQKGSEAF
TRBJ2-2,TRBV6-5,NA,ASIYYRENTGELF
TRBJ1-1,TRBV27,NA,ARLRDMNTEAF
TRBJ1-2,TRBV20-1,NA,SARDLGRYT
TRBJ1-2,TRBV23-1,TRBD1,ASSGSDRPGDGYT
TRBJ2-7,TRBV13,TRBD1,ASSRYRGSYEQY
TRBJ2-7,TRBV23-1,NA,ASSPSTNTYEQY
TRBJ1-1,TRBV5-1,TRBD1,ASSLGTANTEAF
TRBJ1-5,TRBV6-2/TRBV6-3,TRBD1,ASSPTGGRNQPQH
TRBJ2-1,TRBV2,TRBD2,ASRMTSGGHNEQF
TRBJ2-7,TRBV6-1,TRBD2,ASSEWGGSINYEQY
TRBJ2-7,TRBV11-2,TRBD2,ASSLSPGGNSYEQY
TRBJ1-4,TRBV24-1,NA,ATSEETQGTNEKLF
TRBJ2-2,TRBV6-5,NA,ASSLTEMNTGELF